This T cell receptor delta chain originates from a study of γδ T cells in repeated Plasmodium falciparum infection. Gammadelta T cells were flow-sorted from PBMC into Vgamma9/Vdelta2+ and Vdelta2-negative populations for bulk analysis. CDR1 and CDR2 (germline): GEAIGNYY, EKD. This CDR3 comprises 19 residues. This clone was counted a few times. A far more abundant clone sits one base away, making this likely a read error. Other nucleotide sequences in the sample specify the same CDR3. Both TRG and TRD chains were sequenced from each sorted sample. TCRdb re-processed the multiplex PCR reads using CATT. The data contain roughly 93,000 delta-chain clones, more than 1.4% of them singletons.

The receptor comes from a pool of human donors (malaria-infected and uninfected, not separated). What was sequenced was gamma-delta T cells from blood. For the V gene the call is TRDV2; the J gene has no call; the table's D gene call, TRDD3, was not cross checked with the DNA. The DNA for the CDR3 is TGTGCCTGTGACCATATTGATGTGGGGGATACTGCTTTGACAGCACAGCTCTTCTTT. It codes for CACDHIDVGDTALTAQLFF.